Sequencing of this TCR beta chain was carried out in a study of CD8 T cells in ankylosing spondylitis. The sample holds a few counts of this clonotype. TCRdb fed the 5' RACE reads into MiXCR, producing one record per CDR3 protein. The table shows some 87,000 distinct CDR3 sequences, with about 9% occurring only once. The sequencing input was blood, either unsorted or a sorted T cell fraction (not recorded which). This TCR was recovered from a male donor with ankylosing spondylitis or in good health (not recorded which).

CDR3 nucleotide sequence: TGTGCCATCAGTGAGGGGGTTGGGGGACAGGGGGCCTACAATGAGCAGTTCTTC. Translating gives CAISEGVGGQGAYNEQFF. The chain links TRBV10-3 to TRBJ2-1, with 11 bases lining up with TRBD1. V was pared by 2 bases and J by 2 bases, with 8 bases of the junction left unmatched. The CDR3 is 18 amino acids. The V gene's germline CDR1 is ENHRY and CDR2 SYGVKD.